Listed below are T cell receptor beta chains from one sample, sequenced in a study of cytomegalovirus exposure and HLA in healthy donors. Sequencing was performed with immunoSEQ multiplex PCR; in TCRdb, only in-frame clones are kept and a portion is missing. Of fewer than 70,000 clones listed, approximately 73% are singletons. The sequenced sample was PBMCs. The source of these receptors is a man aged 45 to 65 in good health and CMV-seronegative. CDR3s include the opening cysteine and the closing phenylalanine or tryptophan. Each record gives: V gene, D gene, J gene, clone size, CDR3 DNA, CDR3 protein. The D gene is left open where the match is weak. Rows give clone size only sometimes, using once, few, many, or a class for an expanded clone.

>TRBV30|-|TRBJ1-3|once
TGTGCCTGGAGCTCCCAGGGCCACTCTGGAAACACCATATATTTT
CAWSSQGHSGNTIYF
>TRBV5-1|-|TRBJ1-3|once
TGCGCCAGCAGCTTGGACCCAGGAACTGGAAACACCATATATTTT
CASSLDPGTGNTIYF
>TRBV7-3|-|TRBJ2-6|-
TGTGCCAGCACTACGGGTTCTGGGGCCAACGTCCTGACTTTC
CASTTGSGANVLTF
>TRBV10-1|-|TRBJ1-4|-
TGCGCCAGCAGTGTAAACAGCCGCCCTGAAAAACTGTTTTTT
CASSVNSRPEKLFF
>TRBV19|TRBD2|TRBJ2-3|-
TGTGCCAGTAGTATACGGGGGGATTTGAACACAGATACGCAGTATTTT
CASSIRGDLNTDTQYF
>TRBV5-4|TRBD1|TRBJ1-5|once
TGTGCCAGCAGCTTAGACAGGGTGAACCAGCCCCAGCATTTT
CASSLDRVNQPQHF
>TRBV7-6|-|TRBJ2-3|-
TGTGCCAGCAGCCCCCAGGGCAGAACAGATACGCAGTATTTT
CASSPQGRTDTQYF
>TRBV30|TRBD1|TRBJ2-7|-
TGTGCCTGGAGTCATCAGGGGGCGATAGCCTACGAGCAGTACTTC
CAWSHQGAIAYEQYF
>TRBV27|TRBD2|TRBJ2-1|-
TGTGCCAGCAGTTTACCACGAGGCGGGGGGTTCTACAATGAGCAGTTCTTC
CASSLPRGGGFYNEQFF
>TRBV9|-|TRBJ2-7|once
TGTGCCAGCAGTTACGGGGGTAAATCCTACGAGCAGTACTTC
CASSYGGKSYEQYF
>TRBV29-1|TRBD1|TRBJ1-1|-
TGCAGCGTCCTACCCTTATCCCACAGGGGCGAGTACACTGAAGCTTTCTTT
CSVLPLSHRGEYTEAFF
>TRBV30|-|TRBJ1-5|-
TGTGCCTGGAGTGTACAGGAAAATCAGCCCCAGCATTTT
CAWSVQENQPQHF
>TRBV7-8|-|TRBJ2-1|-
TGTGCCAGCAGCGCGACAGTGGACAATGAGCAGTTCTTC
CASSATVDNEQFF
>TRBV7-9|-|TRBJ2-7|once
TGTGCCAGCAGCTGGACAAATTCCTACGAGCAGTACTTC
CASSWTNSYEQYF
>TRBV15|-|TRBJ1-1|-
TGTGCCACCAGCAGGGCCCATTCAGGGGATGCCGACACTGAAGCTTTCTTT
CATSRAHSGDADTEAFF
>TRBV7-6|TRBD1|TRBJ2-1|-
TGTGCCAGCAGTCCCGGGACAGGGCGGTTCGGCAGCTCCTACAATGAGCAGTTCTTC
CASSPGTGRFGSSYNEQFF
>TRBV27|TRBD1|TRBJ2-5|-
TGTGCCAGCAGTTTTTTGGACAGGCAAGAGACCCAGTACTTC
CASSFLDRQETQYF
>TRBV19|-|TRBJ1-5|-
TGTGCCAGTACCGAGAGGCGGGGCCGTGGGCCCCAGCATTTT
CASTERRGRGPQHF
>TRBV19|TRBD2|TRBJ2-2|-
TGTGCCAGTACGGGAGGGGCCCCCGGGGAGCTGTTTTTT
CASTGGAPGELFF
>TRBV6-6|-|TRBJ1-4|-
TGTGCCAGCTCAACAGGGTGGGTTGAAAAACTGTTTTTT
CASSTGWVEKLFF
>TRBV6-4|-|TRBJ2-2|-
TGTGCCAGCAGTGACGGCTTTAACACCGGGGAGCTGTTTTTT
CASSDGFNTGELFF
>TRBV2|-|TRBJ1-2|-
TGTGCCAGCAGTGAAACGGGAGGGCTTAGTGGCTACACCTTC
CASSETGGLSGYTF
>TRBV6-1|TRBD1|TRBJ2-7|once
TGTGCCAGCAGCCCCGGGACAGGTGGCGAGCAGTACTTC
CASSPGTGGEQYF
>TRBV5-1|-|TRBJ1-2|-
TGCGCCAGCAGCCCAGGCATACAGGTGTATGGCTACACCTTC
CASSPGIQVYGYTF
>TRBV19|TRBD1|TRBJ2-3|-
TGTGCCAGCCGACAGGGGCAAGATACGCAGTATTTT
CASRQGQDTQYF
>TRBV7-2|-|TRBJ2-1|-
TGTGCCAGCAGCTTCACCCTAGGTCCGAGTGAGCAGTTCTTC
CASSFTLGPSEQFF
>TRBV2|-|TRBJ2-7|few
TGTGCCAGCAGTGAACTTACCGACAGGAGCTCCTACGAGCAGTACTTC
CASSELTDRSSYEQYF
>TRBV9|-|TRBJ2-5|-
TGTGCCAGCAGTGAGACCGGGACACATTTGTGGCAAGAGACCCAGTACTTC
CASSETGTHLWQETQYF
>TRBV30|-|TRBJ2-5|-
TGTGCCTGGAGTGTACAGGACAGCCGAGAGACCCAGTACTTC
CAWSVQDSRETQYF
>TRBV15|TRBD1|TRBJ1-1|-
TGTGCCACCAGCAGAGAACAGGGGGTTGGAAACACTGAAGCTTTCTTT
CATSREQGVGNTEAFF
>TRBV15|-|TRBJ2-3|-
TGTGCCACCAGCAGAGACCTAGTAGATACGCAGTATTTT
CATSRDLVDTQYF
>TRBV9|-|TRBJ2-1|once
TGTGCCAGCAGCGTAGGGGCACCCAATGAGCAGTTCTTC
CASSVGAPNEQFF
>TRBV2|-|TRBJ1-1|-
TGTGCCAGCACCAGGGACTGGAACACTGAAGCTTTCTTT
CASTRDWNTEAFF
>TRBV2|-|TRBJ1-2|-
TGTGCCAGCAGTGAAGGAGTCTATGGCTACACCTTC
CASSEGVYGYTF
>TRBV11-3|TRBD1|TRBJ2-1|-
TGTGCCAGTCAACAGGGGGCGCGAAATGAGCAGTTCTTC
CASQQGARNEQFF
>TRBV5-1|-|TRBJ2-5|-
TGCGCCAGCAGTATGACAGGAAAAGAGACCCAGTACTTC
CASSMTGKETQYF
>TRBV2|-|TRBJ1-1|-
TGTGCCAGCAAGGTGAGGGAAGCTTTCTTT
CASKVREAFF
>TRBV4-1|TRBD2|TRBJ2-3|-
TGCGCCAGCAGCACCGACCGGACTAGCAAACGAACCCCGAGCACAGATACGCAGTATTTT
CASSTDRTSKRTPSTDTQYF
>TRBV7-6|TRBD2|TRBJ2-7|-
TGTGCCAGCAGCTTGGGTCTAGCGGGGCACGAGCAGTCCTTC
CASSLGLAGHEQSF